A single sample is the source of the 30 T cell receptor beta chains below, sequenced in a study of shared clonotypes between healthy human individuals. This table comes from immunoSEQ multiplex PCR, and its TCRdb copy is limited to in-frame clones, with some not included. The sample consists of about 450,000 clones, 79% of them appearing once. The sequencing sample was made of PBMCs. All receptors come from a woman between 40 and 50 years old in good health. Some clones in this sample may be carry-over from other donors' samples.

The chain has TRBV4-1 and TRBJ2-4; D possibly corresponds to TRBD1 (5 bases). The CDR3 contains 18 residues. Germline lookup yields CDR1 MGHRA and CDR2 YSYEKL. Trimming pared 0 bases from V and 3 bases from J, leaving 18 bases between. CDR3 in amino acids: CASSQESPQGFGKNIQYF. The CDR3 bases are TGCGCCAGCAGCCAAGAGTCGCCCCAGGGTTTCGGCAAAAACATTCAGTACTTC.

The rearrangement uses TRBV6-5 and TRBJ1-3; D is unclear. The germline CDR1 and CDR2 sequences are MNHEY and SVGAGI. CDR3 length: 16 amino acids. Trimming removed 0 bases from V and 0 bases from J, with 9 bases in between. CDR3 residues: CASSYSFSDSGNTIYF. Written as DNA, the CDR3 is TGTGCCAGCAGTTACTCGTTCAGCGACTCTGGAAACACCATATATTTT.

The chain has TRBV19 and TRBJ2-1; 7 bases agree with TRBD1. The J segment lost 8 bases and the V segment lost 3 bases, leaving 7 bases of the junction unmatched. CDR1 and CDR2 (germline): LNHDA, SQIVND (reference sequence). The CDR3 has 14 residues. For the CDR3, the DNA is TGTGCCAGTAGTATGCAGGGGGTTTTCCATGAGCAGTTCTTC. As protein: CASSMQGVFHEQFF. Full variable domain (rest looked up from reference TRBV19 and TRBJ2-1): DGGITQSPKYLFRKEGQNVTLSCEQNLNHDAMYWYRQDPGQGLRLIYYSQIVNDFQKGDIAEGYSVSREKKESFPLTVTSAQKNPTAFYLCASSMQGVFHEQFFGPGTRLTVL.

The chain employs TRBV19 and TRBJ2-7, with 11 bases identical to TRBD1. Per germline, CDR1 LNHDA and CDR2 SQIVND (reference sequence). The ends lost 5 bases at V and 4 bases at J; junction bases unmatched: 10. This CDR3 comprises 16 residues. The CDR3 region is CASSPTGTGGMYEQYF. CDR3 sequence (DNA): TGTGCCAGTAGTCCTACCGGGACAGGGGGGATGTACGAGCAGTACTTC.

The rearrangement joins TRBV30 to TRBJ1-1, with unresolved D. CDR3 length equals 13 residues. Trimming pared 4 bases from V and 0 bases from J, leaving 9 bases between. Germline CDR1 GTSNPN, CDR2 SVGIG (reference sequence). The CDR3 protein is CAWTGELNTEAFF. Written as DNA, the CDR3 is TGTGCCTGGACAGGCGAATTGAACACTGAAGCTTTCTTT.

The chain combines TRBV5-1 with TRBJ2-2, with TRBD2 matching over 9 bases. CDR3 length: 16 residues. Germline CDR1 reads SGHRS; CDR2 reads YFSETQ. The trim removed 0 bases at V and 4 bases at J, leaving 4 bases unmatched. The CDR3 coding sequence is TGCGCCAGCAGCTTGGATCTTAGCGGGAGCACCGGGGAGCTGTTTTTT. This codes for CASSLDLSGSTGELFF.

Ten or more counts support this clone. The chain couples TRBV10-2 to TRBJ2-2; unclear D gene. V was pared by 5 bases and J by 0 bases, with 4 bases between. Germline CDR1 is WSHSY and CDR2 is SAAADI. This CDR3 spans 13 amino acids. The CDR3 region is CASSRANTGELFF. The DNA of the CDR3 is TGCGCCAGCAGTCGTGCGAACACCGGGGAGCTGTTTTTT.

V gene TRBV25-1 combines with J gene TRBJ2-3; 8 nucleotides match TRBD2. From germline, CDR1 is MGHDK and CDR2 SYGVNS. Germline trimming cut 6 bases from V and 5 bases from J; bases unmatched to any gene: 7. The CDR3 has 14 residues. This chain's CDR3 is CASSGRAWGDTQYF. The CDR3 nucleotides read TGTGCCAGCAGCGGGAGGGCCTGGGGAGATACGCAGTATTTT.

V and J are TRBV28 and TRBJ2-7; tentative D call: TRBD2 (5 bases). The CDR3 runs 15 residues. Germline CDR1 and CDR2: MDHEN and SYDVKM. The ends were cut back, 1 base at V and 3 bases at J, with 13 bases in the middle. In DNA, the CDR3 is TGTGCCAGCAGTTTATTTGCCGGGAATATCTACGAGCAGTACTTC. It yields the protein CASSLFAGNIYEQYF.

The chain recombines TRBV5-1 with TRBJ2-1; 7 nucleotides match TRBD2. Germline V gene sequence: CDR1 SGHRS, CDR2 YFSETQ. There are 19 residues in the CDR3. With 4 bases clipped from V and 0 bases from J, the junction kept 16 bases outside the gene matches. CDR3 DNA sequence: TGCGCCAGCAGCGGGCTCGGTGGGGCGGGAGAGAGCTCCTACAATGAGCAGTTCTTC. Amino acid sequence: CASSGLGGAGESSYNEQFF.

This clone was found once. The chain combines TRBV7-9 with TRBJ1-2; D is perhaps TRBD1 (6 bases). V was cut by 1 base and J by 4 bases, with 10 bases left in between. Germline CDR1 reads SEHNR; CDR2 reads FQNEAQ (reference sequence). The CDR3 has 14 amino acids. The CDR3 spells CASSLGGRGYGYTF. The CDR3 nucleotides are TGTGCCAGCAGCTTAGGGGGGCGAGGCTATGGCTACACCTTC.

The gene calls are TRBV7-2 and TRBJ1-5; 7 bases are shared with TRBD1. The V and J ends lost 2 bases and 3 bases, in that order; junction bases with no gene match: 10. Per the germline V gene, CDR1 is SGHTA and CDR2 is FQGNSA. CDR3 size: 17 residues. CDR3 in DNA: TGTGCCAGCAGCTTAAGCACAGGGGCTCTCACCAATCAGCCCCAGCATTTT. Translating it yields CASSLSTGALTNQPQHF.

This chain uses TRBV5-1 with TRBJ2-1, with TRBD2 identical over 9 bases. The CDR3 is 19 residues long. Germline lookup yields CDR1 SGHRS and CDR2 YFSETQ. V lost 1 base and J lost 7; bases outside the gene matches: 18. The CDR3 region has the DNA TGCGCCAGCAGCTTGAGCGGCGGGAGGGCCGAATTGGCGGGTAATGAGCAGTTCTTC. Protein: CASSLSGGRAELAGNEQFF.

To note about this clone: A much more abundant neighbour one base away suggests this may be a read error. The final CDR3 position lacks the conserved phenylalanine or tryptophan, pointing to a likely read error. This chain joins TRBV19 and TRBJ1-2; 7 bases are shared with TRBD1. V lost 0 bases, J lost 8 bases, and 9 bases stayed unmatched. Germline V gene lookup returns CDR1 LNHDA and CDR2 SQIVND (reference sequence). The CDR3 is made up of 15 amino acids. The CDR3 loop reads CASSIDRRGLLGYTL. The DNA for the CDR3 is TGTGCCAGTAGTATAGATCGAAGGGGGCTGTTGGGCTACACCCTC.

The chain has TRBV11-2 and TRBJ2-1, with 7 bases that match TRBD1. The V gene end was trimmed by 0 bases and the J gene end by 8 bases; junction bases not matched to a gene: 4. Germline V gene data show CDR1 as SGHAT and CDR2 as FQNNGV. This CDR3 has 14 amino acids. The CDR3 nucleotides are TGTGCCAGCAGCTTAGATTGGACAGGTCATGAGCAGTTCTTC. Its protein product is CASSLDWTGHEQFF.

The chain combines TRBV28 with TRBJ1-5, with a weak D call TRBD1 (5 bases). The CDR3 has 22 residues. Germline CDR1 and CDR2: MDHEN and SYDVKM. V gave up 7 bases and J gave up 5 bases, with 39 bases separating them. CDR3 protein: CASTVRRFSGEDTPPNYQPQHF. The CDR3 DNA sequence: TGTGCCAGCACCGTCCGACGATTCTCAGGCGAGGACACGCCTCCAAATTATCAGCCCCAGCATTTT.

CDR3 amino acids: CASSELVLAGGTDTQYF. CDR3 sequence (DNA): TGTGCCAGCAGTGAGCTAGTCCTAGCGGGAGGCACAGATACGCAGTATTTT. The chain links TRBV6-1 to TRBJ2-3; TRBD2 agrees at 10 bases. The CDR3 extends over 17 amino acids. With 3 bases clipped from V and 1 base from J, the junction kept 7 bases outside the gene matches. The germline gives CDR1 MNHNS, CDR2 SASEGT.

V and J are TRBV6-4 and TRBJ1-1; weak D call: TRBD1 (5 bases). V was clipped by 11 bases and J by 1 base, with 17 bases between them. The V gene's germline CDR1 is MRHNA and CDR2 SNTAGT. This CDR3 comprises 14 residues. The CDR3: CACKRTNANTEAFF. The DNA of the CDR3 is TGTGCCTGCAAACGGACAAATGCGAACACTGAAGCTTTCTTT.

This clone was seen once. The rearrangement joins TRBV5-1 to TRBJ2-1; possibly TRBD1 or TRBD2 for D (5 bases each). Germline loops: CDR1 SGHRS, CDR2 YFSETQ. V was shortened by 0 bases and J by 6 bases, with 13 bases between the two germline ends. The CDR3 sequence is 15 residues long. The CDR3 DNA reads as TGCGCCAGCAGCTTGGGGGGGACGCGAATCAATGAGCAGTTCTTC. As protein: CASSLGGTRINEQFF.

The CDR3 DNA reads TGTGCCGGATCGCCGGTGACAGGGCAAGAGACCCAGTACTTC. It codes for CAGSPVTGQETQYF. The J gene is TRBJ2-5, the V gene TRBV2, with 7 bases matching TRBD1. The J segment lost 2 bases and the V segment lost 11 bases, leaving 11 bases of the junction unmatched. The CDR3 totals 14 residues. CDR1 and CDR2 (germline): SNHLY, FYNNEI.

The genes are TRBV6-5 and TRBJ2-3; TRBD2 matches 12 bases. The V segment lost 7 bases and the J segment 3 bases; nucleotides outside the gene matches: 5. CDR1 is MNHEY, CDR2 SVGAGI, per germline. There are 15 residues in the CDR3. This chain's CDR3 is CASMWTSGMTDTQYF. In nucleotides, the CDR3 is TGTGCCAGCATGTGGACTAGCGGGATGACAGATACGCAGTATTTT.

This clone came up a few times. At one of its ends the junction is not consistent with the germline gene, which may arise from a read error. The chain uses TRBV30 and TRBJ2-5; a possible D gene is TRBD1 (5 bases). Germline V lookup: CDR1 GTSNPN, CDR2 SVGIG (reference sequence). The CDR3 extends over 15 amino acids. The CDR3 region is CAWSVLGHGRETQYF. DNA of the CDR3: TGCGCCTGGAGTGTACTCGGACACGGCCGAGAGACCCAGTACTTC.

The J gene is TRBJ2-7, the V gene TRBV5-4, with D uncertain. The V gene lost 0 bases and the J gene lost 7 bases, with 8 bases spanning the gap. There are 12 residues in the CDR3. The V gene's germline CDR1 is SGHNT and CDR2 YYREEE (reference sequence). Written as DNA, the CDR3 is TGTGCCAGCAGCTTGGCGGTGGGGGAGCAGTACTTC. The encoded protein is CASSLAVGEQYF.

The chain links TRBV10-3 to TRBJ2-5; D possibly corresponds to TRBD2 (7 bases). The CDR3 is 14 amino acids. Trimming stripped 6 bases from V and 5 bases from J, with 16 bases between. Germline CDR1 is ENHRY and CDR2 is SYGVKD. The CDR3 DNA sequence: TGTGCCATCAGCTCAGGGGCGGGGGAGGAGACCCAGTACTTC. Translated, it gives CAISSGAGEETQYF.

This sequence joins TRBV6-1 and TRBJ2-1; D is perhaps TRBD1 or TRBD2 (5 bases each). V lost 4 bases, J lost 3 bases, and 16 bases lay in between. CDR3 length: 16 amino acids. The germline V gene has CDR1 MNHNS and CDR2 SASEGT. CDR3 in amino acids: CASSATPGTDYNEQFF. For the CDR3, the DNA is TGTGCCAGCAGTGCAACCCCCGGGACCGACTACAATGAGCAGTTCTTC.

This CDR3 reads CASSLVPHLYGYTF. As DNA, the CDR3 is TGTGCCAGCAGTTTGGTCCCCCACCTCTATGGCTACACCTTC. The gene calls are TRBV27 and TRBJ1-2, with no clear D. The length of the CDR3 is 14 residues. V dropped 3 bases and J dropped 4 bases, with 12 bases sitting between them. CDR1 and CDR2 (germline): MNHEY, SMNVEV (reference sequence).

The V call is TRBV6-5, the J call TRBJ2-3; D not resolved. Germline-derived CDR1 and CDR2 are MNHEY and SVGAGI. The V end was cut by 0 bases, the J end by 4 bases, with 8 bases between. CDR3 length: 14 amino acids. This CDR3 reads CASSYSPGSDTQYF. The CDR3 region has the DNA TGTGCCAGCAGTTACTCTCCCGGTTCAGATACGCAGTATTTT.

V is TRBV30 and J is TRBJ1-1, with 7 bases identical to TRBD1. This CDR3 contains 15 residues. Trimming took 2 bases from V and 0 from J; bases not matched to a gene: 6. Germline assignment: CDR1 GTSNPN and CDR2 SVGIG (reference sequence). Here the CDR3 reads CAWSNRGTMNTEAFF. The CDR3 DNA reads TGTGCCTGGAGTAACAGGGGTACCATGAACACTGAAGCTTTCTTT.

This clone was recorded only once. Germline and junction disagree at one end, which may indicate a read error. The genes are TRBV4-2 and TRBJ2-5; the D gene is possibly TRBD2 (5 bases). Germline CDR1 reads LGHNA; CDR2 reads YNFKEQ. The CDR3 has 14 amino acids. The CDR3 sequence is CASNQDLALETQYF. CDR3 in DNA: TGTGCCAGCAACCAAGATCTAGCTTTGGAGACCCAGTACTTC.

The chain is built from TRBV2 and TRBJ2-7; D is unresolved. Germline values: CDR1 SNHLY, CDR2 FYNNEI. CDR3 length equals 10 residues. Trimming removed 5 bases at V and 7 bases at J, with 6 bases between. The CDR3 DNA is TGTGCCAGCAGTTTCCGGGAGCAGTACTTC. It translates to CASSFREQYF.